Listed here is a single TCR beta chain. What it binds is unknown. The sample comes from a study of cytomegalovirus exposure and HLA in healthy donors. Study context: Out of about 190 million T cells, an earlier analysis found 117 million unique TCR beta sequences in total. Regarding the study as a whole: Likely technical artifact: a cluster of highly shared sequence variants.

PCR primers comprised 60 Vbeta and 13 Jbeta primers. Assay used: immunoSEQ multiplex PCR; TCRdb lists only in-frame clones, some missing. The data show 85,000 to 100,000 clones, with around four fifths seen just once and about 7% held by the top ten. V lost 5 bases, J lost 8 bases, and 11 bases stayed unmatched. The CDR3 is 15 residues long. The germline CDR1 and CDR2 sequences are SGHNT and YYREEE (reference sequence). The clonotype was recovered from a man in his fifties in good health and CMV-seropositive. V is TRBV5-4 and J is TRBJ1-2, with 11 nucleotides matching TRBD1. The sequenced sample was PBMCs. CDR3 amino acids: CASRSAGQGAGGYTF. The CDR3 region has the DNA TGTGCCAGCAGATCCGCCGGACAGGGGGCGGGGGGCTACACCTTC.